These T cell receptor beta chains were read from a single sample in a study of identical twins. Each CDR3 protein is one row after TCRdb ran MiXCR on the 5' RACE reads. The top ten clones hold 1.5% to 2% of a sample with 640,000 or so distinct CDR3 sequences, roughly 6% of them seen once. Sequenced input: naive T cells sorted from blood. The origin of the receptors is a man aged 18 to 30 in good health. Each CDR3 is given without its conserved first and last residue. Fields, in order: V gene, J gene, CDR3 protein.

V gene: TRBV15
J gene: TRBJ1-1
CDR3 protein: ATSIRQNTEAF

V gene: TRBV7-9
J gene: TRBJ1-3
CDR3 protein: ASWKTGDGNTIY

V gene: TRBV28
J gene: TRBJ2-6
CDR3 protein: ASSPRTGGRTGANVLT

V gene: TRBV7-2
J gene: TRBJ2-1
CDR3 protein: ASSLTGSLLLYNEQF

V gene: TRBV5-6
J gene: TRBJ2-1
CDR3 protein: ASSSSQYNEQF

V gene: TRBV6-2/TRBV6-3
J gene: TRBJ2-7
CDR3 protein: ASSYRGNQGKTYEQY

V gene: TRBV7-9
J gene: TRBJ1-1
CDR3 protein: ASSLGLGTYTEAF

V gene: TRBV6-5
J gene: TRBJ2-7
CDR3 protein: ASSYSSSGSTYEQY

V gene: TRBV11-1
J gene: TRBJ2-1
CDR3 protein: ASSLRLAGGPSDEQF

V gene: TRBV7-9
J gene: TRBJ1-1
CDR3 protein: ASSSRTVPEAF

V gene: TRBV5-1
J gene: TRBJ2-3
CDR3 protein: ASSADSPSTDTQY

V gene: TRBV20-1
J gene: TRBJ2-7
CDR3 protein: SAMGEYYEQY

V gene: TRBV6-5
J gene: TRBJ2-1
CDR3 protein: ASSYPPDVAGVYEQF

V gene: TRBV29-1
J gene: TRBJ1-1
CDR3 protein: SVQEDRGLLVNTEAF

V gene: TRBV12-3/TRBV12-4
J gene: TRBJ2-5
CDR3 protein: ASSDPGLAGGETQY

V gene: TRBV14
J gene: TRBJ1-6
CDR3 protein: ASSQERTGGGSPLH

V gene: TRBV7-9
J gene: TRBJ2-2
CDR3 protein: ASSSAQGKNAGELF

V gene: TRBV29-1
J gene: TRBJ2-6
CDR3 protein: SVDLGGESGANVLT

V gene: TRBV6-2/TRBV6-3
J gene: TRBJ1-1
CDR3 protein: ASSPARRMNTEAF

V gene: TRBV5-1
J gene: TRBJ2-1
CDR3 protein: ASSFDSYDEQF

V gene: TRBV7-2
J gene: TRBJ2-7
CDR3 protein: ASSLGADYYEQY

V gene: TRBV4-1
J gene: TRBJ2-2
CDR3 protein: ASSQTMGELF

V gene: TRBV3-1
J gene: TRBJ2-3
CDR3 protein: ASSQLAGDTDTQY

V gene: TRBV11-2
J gene: TRBJ2-2
CDR3 protein: ASSSSVLAGGPGELF

V gene: TRBV11-3
J gene: TRBJ2-3
CDR3 protein: ASSLTLRVADTQY

V gene: TRBV7-9
J gene: TRBJ1-1
CDR3 protein: ASSTITGGSGGTEAF